What follows describes a single T cell receptor beta chain. No cognate antigen has been identified for it. Within one base of it there is no much larger clone, and no base qualities were kept. The data belong to a study of post-analysis software for immune sequencing data (dated by TCRdb to about 2015). Notes on the research overall: Recorded disease courses included relapsing-remitting, secondary progressive and progressive-relapsing multiple sclerosis, with some patients lacking subtype annotation. A subset of samples was prepared in parallel using single-end sample barcoding, then pooled and co-amplified after Illumina adapter ligation. The patient repertoires were compared against about 10 previously published healthy control repertoires obtained from donors aged about 6 to 25 years.

In the germline V gene, CDR1 corresponds to MDHEN and CDR2 to SYDVKM. The CDR3 measures 14 amino acids from cysteine to phenylalanine. Here the CDR3 DNA is all that survives: 42 bases in frame from base 1. The V and J ends are trimmed by 3 bases and 2 bases, leaving 9 bases between them. To demonstrate the VDJtools post-analysis software, the study profiled TCR beta repertoires from the peripheral blood of approximately twelve young patients with multiple sclerosis. The patients with multiple sclerosis were children and adolescents between roughly 6 and 17 years of age. The library was generated by PCR. The sequencing machine was an Illumina HiSeq 2500. To reduce PCR and sequencing biases, unique molecular identifiers were built into the TCR beta cDNA libraries. Per 1 to 10 million input T cells, roughly 500,000 cDNA molecules were obtained, such that each molecule approximated one T cell. Patient libraries were prepared and sequenced with the same protocol used for the earlier healthy control dataset. Within a given batch, samples were prepared together, multiplexed and sequenced on the same HiSeq lane. The study's own analysis went as follows. Raw barcoded reads were processed with MIGEC, and single-read molecular identifier groups were discarded before consensus assembly and CDR3 extraction. VDJtools was used for post-analysis of the clonotype tables, and diversity was normalized by down-sampling every dataset to the size of the smallest sample. Repertoire overlap clustering matched CDR3 amino acid but not nucleotide sequences to correct batch-related cross-sample contamination. TCRdb reran the public reads through fastp at Q25 and MiXCR, keeping productive beta chains. Each entry merges the rows of one CDR3 protein and shows their most common DNA and genes. TCRdb's processing, not the authors' own work, is the source of the V and J calls. The sample contains hundreds of thousands of distinct CDR3 sequences, 30% of them found a single time. The top ten clonotypes cover roughly 0.54% of the sample.

Here is what the overall study found, with its caveats: Patients showed significantly higher frequencies than controls for a handful of TRBV segments, among them TRBV5-6, TRBV5-1 and TRBV20-1. Multiple sclerosis patients had significantly lower normalized Chao1 diversity than controls, a result that suggests substantial peripheral T-cell clonal expansion. The multiple sclerosis patient group was slightly younger than the control group. Strong co-clustering of samples prepared in the same batch was shown by direct clustering with F measure, prompting a batch-effect correction.

The TCR was taken from a girl aged 5-17 years with multiple sclerosis. The V gene is TRBV28 and the J gene is TRBJ2-3, with the D gene not confidently named. The specimen was blood. The CDR3 region: CASSFGASTDTQYF. The nucleotides read TGTGCCAGCAGTTTCGGCGCTTCCACAGATACGCAGTATTTT. Supplemented by the reference TRBV28 and TRBJ2-3 proteins around the CDR3, the complete variable domain is DVKVTQSSRYLVKRTGEKVFLECVQDMDHENMFWYRQDPGLGLRLIYFSYDVKMKEKGDIPEGYSVSREKKERFSLILESASTNQTSMYLCASSFGASTDTQYFGPGTRLTVL.